The rows below give T cell receptor beta chains drawn from one sample of a study of blood T cell repertoires in COVID-19. Sequencing was performed with immunoSEQ multiplex PCR; in TCRdb, only in-frame clones are kept and a portion is missing. The sample holds about 280,000 clones, around 82% seen once. Material for sequencing was peripheral blood. The receptors here all came from a woman between 50 and 59 years old who had recovered from COVID-19. Each CDR3 is given with its conserved first and last residue. A D gene is named only where the DNA matches it firmly. Some rows have no size entry. The others give once, few or many, or a class for an expanded clone.

d_call: TRBD1; clone_size: -; j_call: TRBJ2-7; v_call: TRBV30; cdr3_aa: CAWSTGGYEQYF; cdr3_nt: TGTGCCTGGAGTACAGGGGGCTACGAGCAGTACTTC
d_call: TRBD2; clone_size: -; j_call: TRBJ2-5; v_call: TRBV10-3; cdr3_aa: CAISEARGGTQETQYF; cdr3_nt: TGTGCCATCAGTGAGGCGCGGGGGGGCACGCAAGAGACCCAGTACTTC
d_call: -; clone_size: -; j_call: TRBJ1-5; v_call: TRBV3-1/TRBV3-2; cdr3_aa: CASSQGGDQPQHF; cdr3_nt: TGTGCCAGCAGCCAAGGCGGGGATCAGCCCCAGCATTTT
d_call: -; clone_size: -; j_call: TRBJ2-3; v_call: TRBV19; cdr3_aa: CASSVSGNPRDTQYF; cdr3_nt: TGTGCCAGTAGTGTTTCGGGAAACCCCAGAGATACGCAGTATTTT
d_call: TRBD1; clone_size: -; j_call: TRBJ2-7; v_call: TRBV27; cdr3_aa: CASSNVTRTGGGEQYF; cdr3_nt: TGTGCCAGCAGTAACGTGACTCGGACAGGGGGGGGCGAGCAGTACTTC
d_call: -; clone_size: medium-sized; j_call: TRBJ2-4; v_call: TRBV19; cdr3_aa: CASTGIGNIQYF; cdr3_nt: TGTGCCAGTACAGGGATTGGGAACATTCAGTACTTC
d_call: TRBD2; clone_size: -; j_call: TRBJ2-7; v_call: TRBV7-2; cdr3_aa: CASSLTSGLYEQYF; cdr3_nt: TGTGCCAGCAGCTTGACTAGCGGCCTCTACGAGCAGTACTTC
d_call: TRBD2; clone_size: -; j_call: TRBJ2-7; v_call: TRBV9; cdr3_aa: CASSNPYGEGRYEQYF; cdr3_nt: TGTGCCAGCAGCAACCCTTACGGGGAGGGGCGGTACGAGCAGTACTTC
d_call: TRBD1; clone_size: -; j_call: TRBJ1-1; v_call: TRBV6-5; cdr3_aa: CASSYWGQGASTEAFF; cdr3_nt: TGTGCCAGCAGTTACTGGGGACAGGGGGCCAGCACTGAAGCTTTCTTT
d_call: TRBD2; clone_size: -; j_call: TRBJ2-5; v_call: TRBV30; cdr3_aa: CAWSPRLAGVGREETQYF; cdr3_nt: TGTGCCTGGAGTCCCCGACTAGCGGGGGTTGGTCGCGAAGAGACCCAGTACTTC
d_call: -; clone_size: -; j_call: TRBJ1-1; v_call: TRBV9; cdr3_aa: CASSGKGGTMNTEAFF; cdr3_nt: TGTGCCAGCAGCGGTAAGGGGGGGACGATGAACACTGAAGCTTTCTTT
d_call: -; clone_size: -; j_call: TRBJ1-6; v_call: TRBV7-3; cdr3_aa: CASSLGGSPLHF; cdr3_nt: TGTGCCAGCAGCCTCGGTGGTTCACCCCTCCACTTT
d_call: TRBD2; clone_size: -; j_call: TRBJ2-1; v_call: TRBV24-1; cdr3_aa: CATSDEGLAGDNEQFF; cdr3_nt: TGTGCCACCAGTGATGAAGGACTAGCGGGAGACAATGAGCAGTTCTTC
d_call: -; clone_size: -; j_call: TRBJ1-1; v_call: TRBV11-1; cdr3_aa: CASRRSSMNTEAFF; cdr3_nt: TGTGCCAGCAGGCGGAGCAGCATGAACACTGAAGCTTTCTTT
d_call: -; clone_size: -; j_call: TRBJ2-4; v_call: TRBV4-1; cdr3_aa: CASSQGGGGAQYF; cdr3_nt: TGCGCCAGCAGCCAAGGGGGAGGTGGAGCTCAGTACTTC
d_call: -; clone_size: few; j_call: TRBJ1-1; v_call: TRBV19; cdr3_aa: CASSFDTEAFF; cdr3_nt: TGTGCCAGTAGTTTCGACACCGAAGCTTTCTTT
d_call: -; clone_size: -; j_call: TRBJ2-1; v_call: TRBV9; cdr3_aa: CASSVVTGEQFF; cdr3_nt: TGTGCCAGCAGCGTAGTTACGGGGGAGCAGTTCTTC
d_call: -; clone_size: -; j_call: TRBJ1-1; v_call: TRBV6-1; cdr3_aa: CASSEKRSTVREAFF; cdr3_nt: TGTGCCAGCAGTGAAAAGAGATCGACAGTCCGAGAAGCTTTCTTT
d_call: -; clone_size: -; j_call: TRBJ2-1; v_call: TRBV5-1; cdr3_aa: CASSGGTGGYNEQFF; cdr3_nt: TGCGCCAGCAGCGGGGGGACTGGAGGCTACAATGAGCAGTTCTTC
d_call: -; clone_size: -; j_call: TRBJ2-5; v_call: TRBV7-3; cdr3_aa: CASSPKTGETQYF; cdr3_nt: TGTGCCAGCAGCCCAAAGACGGGGGAGACCCAGTACTTC
d_call: -; clone_size: -; j_call: TRBJ1-4; v_call: TRBV7-3; cdr3_aa: CASSSTGGNEKLFF; cdr3_nt: TGTGCCAGCAGCTCGACAGGCGGTAATGAAAAACTGTTTTTT
d_call: TRBD1; clone_size: -; j_call: TRBJ1-1; v_call: TRBV7-2; cdr3_aa: CASSFGQGWDTEAFF; cdr3_nt: TGTGCCAGCAGCTTTGGACAGGGGTGGGACACTGAAGCTTTCTTT
d_call: -; clone_size: -; j_call: TRBJ1-1; v_call: TRBV6-5; cdr3_aa: CASGRNSGGTEAFF; cdr3_nt: TGTGCCAGCGGGCGTAATTCCGGAGGTACTGAAGCTTTCTTT
d_call: -; clone_size: few; j_call: TRBJ2-7; v_call: TRBV20-1; cdr3_aa: CSARARDKQYF; cdr3_nt: TGCAGTGCTAGAGCTCGGGACAAGCAGTACTTC
d_call: -; clone_size: -; j_call: TRBJ1-5; v_call: TRBV19; cdr3_aa: CASSIQALRVGNQPQHF; cdr3_nt: TGTGCCAGTAGTATCCAAGCTCTGAGGGTAGGCAATCAGCCCCAGCATTTT
d_call: -; clone_size: -; j_call: TRBJ2-1; v_call: TRBV27; cdr3_aa: CASSLQRDEQFF; cdr3_nt: TGTGCCAGCAGTTTGCAGAGGGATGAGCAGTTCTTC
d_call: -; clone_size: -; j_call: TRBJ2-5; v_call: TRBV7-6; cdr3_aa: CASSLVSGQETQYF; cdr3_nt: TGTGCCAGCAGTCTAGTGTCCGGACAAGAGACCCAGTACTTC
d_call: -; clone_size: -; j_call: TRBJ1-1; v_call: TRBV2; cdr3_aa: CASTPTIVDSRAFF; cdr3_nt: TGTGCCAGCACCCCCACTATAGTCGACTCTAGGGCTTTCTTT